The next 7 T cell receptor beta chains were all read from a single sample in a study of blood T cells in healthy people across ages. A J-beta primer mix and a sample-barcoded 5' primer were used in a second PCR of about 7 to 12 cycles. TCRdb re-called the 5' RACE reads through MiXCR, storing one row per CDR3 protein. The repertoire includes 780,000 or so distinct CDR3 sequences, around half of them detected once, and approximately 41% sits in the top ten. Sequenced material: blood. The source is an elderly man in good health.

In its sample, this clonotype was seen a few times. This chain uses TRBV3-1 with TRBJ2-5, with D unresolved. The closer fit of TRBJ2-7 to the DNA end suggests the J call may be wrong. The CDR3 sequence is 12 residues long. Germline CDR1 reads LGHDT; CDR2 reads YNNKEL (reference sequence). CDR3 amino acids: CASRGSHYEQYF. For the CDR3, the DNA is TGTGCCAGTCGTGGCTCCCACTACGAGCAGTACTTC.

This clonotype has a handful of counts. The CDR3 bases are TGTGCCAGCGGGCTGAGGGTGGGACTTGAGCAGTTCTTC. This encodes CASGLRVGLEQFF. J is TRBJ2-1 and V is TRBV12-3 or TRBV12-4, with D possibly TRBD2 on 6 matching bases. This CDR3 is 13 amino acids long. V gave up 8 bases and J gave up 9 bases, with 17 bases separating them.

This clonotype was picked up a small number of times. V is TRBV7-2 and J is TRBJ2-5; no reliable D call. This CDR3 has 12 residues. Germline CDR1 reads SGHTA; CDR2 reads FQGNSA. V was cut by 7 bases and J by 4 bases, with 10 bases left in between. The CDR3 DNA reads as TGTGCCAGCACCTCCGCCCCAGAGACCCAGTACTTC. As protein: CASTSAPETQYF.

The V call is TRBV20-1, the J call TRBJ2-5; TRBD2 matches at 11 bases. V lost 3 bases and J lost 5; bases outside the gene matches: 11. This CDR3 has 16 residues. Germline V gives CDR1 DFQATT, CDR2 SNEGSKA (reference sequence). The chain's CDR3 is CSARSSGRPVGETQYF. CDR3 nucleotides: TGCAGTGCTAGGTCTAGCGGGAGGCCCGTAGGGGAGACCCAGTACTTC.

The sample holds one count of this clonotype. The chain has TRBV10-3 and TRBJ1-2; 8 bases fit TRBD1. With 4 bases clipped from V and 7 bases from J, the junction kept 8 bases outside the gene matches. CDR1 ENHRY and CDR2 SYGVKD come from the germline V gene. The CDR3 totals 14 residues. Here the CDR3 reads CAISGLQGEGGYTF. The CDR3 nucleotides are TGTGCCATCAGTGGCCTACAGGGGGAGGGTGGCTACACCTTC.

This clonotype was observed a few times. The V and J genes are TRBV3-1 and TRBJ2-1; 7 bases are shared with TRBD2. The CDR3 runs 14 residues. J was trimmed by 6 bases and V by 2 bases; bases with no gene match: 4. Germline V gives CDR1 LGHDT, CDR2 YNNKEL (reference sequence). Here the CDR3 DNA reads TGTGCCAGCAGCCAATCCCGACTAGCCAATGAGCAGTTCTTC. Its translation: CASSQSRLANEQFF.

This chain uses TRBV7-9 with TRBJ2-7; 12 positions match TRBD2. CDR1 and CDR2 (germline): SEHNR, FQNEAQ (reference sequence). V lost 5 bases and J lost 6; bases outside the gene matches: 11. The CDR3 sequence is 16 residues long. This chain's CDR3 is CASSLKIGLAGSEQYF. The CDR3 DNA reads TGTGCCAGCAGCCTCAAAATAGGACTAGCGGGAAGCGAGCAGTACTTC.